The clone carrying this T cell receptor beta chain occurred once. The antigen remains unidentified. CDR3 length: 15 amino acids. V was clipped by 8 bases and J by 9 bases, with 20 bases between them. Germline values: CDR1 MGHDK, CDR2 SYGVNS. The data were taken from a study of shared clonotypes between healthy human individuals. Study-wide findings and caveats: Relative to clonotypes present in all four donors, those not shared had lower generation probabilities. The study found approximately 5% of naive CD4 clonotypes shared across a few donors.

As processed by the authors: In the immunoSEQ data, sequences were junction-only and lacked quality scores, so filtering differed. Libraries were prepared by immunoSEQ multiplex PCR; TCRdb keeps only in-frame clonotypes and omits some of them. For V, J and clone size, that table is used; D and trimming come from the DNA. The sample contains some 2,500,000 clones, 93% of which appear only once. Sequenced material: naive CD4+ T cells from PBMCs. Indicated subset: CD45RA+ positively selected. This receptor was taken from a man between 18 and 29 years old in good health. Some clones in this sample may be carry-over from other donors' samples. The rearrangement links TRBV25-1 to TRBJ1-6; the D gene is possibly TRBD1 (6 bases). CDR3 bases: TGTGCCAGCTCACGACAGGCTGTGGATGTTTCACCCCTCCACTTT. Amino acids: CASSRQAVDVSPLHF.